The TCR beta chain described here comes from a study of early T cells in non-severe SARS-CoV-2 infection (dated by TCRdb to the early 2020s). With respect to the entire study: Bulk RNA from unsorted whole blood was used for TCR sequencing, so alpha and beta chains could not be paired. What the work shows at the level of the full study, not this receptor alone: VDJdb matching was skewed toward anti-spike CD8 responses and likely underestimated virus-specific expansions by missing private and CD4 specificities.

This clonotype was observed a handful of times. Its cognate antigen has yet to be identified. No per-base quality is available; no much larger clone lies one base away. V ends up 5 bases short and J 6 bases short, with an unmatched junction base count of 10. CDR1 and CDR2 were assigned from the germline V gene (reference sequence) as DFQATT and SNEGSKA. Including the terminal cysteine and phenylalanine, the CDR3 comprises 14 residues. Of the read, only the CDR3 DNA is kept; its 42 bases are in frame from base 1. Set within a cohort of healthcare workers in London, UK, this nested case-control study involved weekly PCR testing of nasopharyngeal swabs along with blood sampling. Healthcare workers were enrolled in the week of the UK lockdown, from 23 to 31 March 2020, and were followed every week for up to roughly 15 weeks. The method was 5' RACE. The instrument was a NextSeq 500. Unique molecular identifiers were attached to individual cDNA molecules in the TCR library protocol so that sequencing error and PCR bias could be corrected. Both TCR alpha and beta chains were sequenced, and tight co-correlation was observed between alpha and beta sequence abundances in each sample. On the study's bioinformatics: Decombinator V4 was used to annotate the V gene, J gene and CDR3 of the TCR sequences. TCRs were defined as expanded if a significant change between any two time points was detected under a Poisson model with p below 0.0001. TCR abundances were normalised to the total number of TCRs sequenced per sample and were expressed as counts per million. TRAV1-2 paired with TRAJ12, TRAJ20 or TRAJ33 defined MAIT TCRs, while TRAV10 paired with TRAJ18 defined iNKT TCRs. VDJdb, accessed 1 November 2021, was searched for CMV, EBV and SARS-CoV-2 annotated TCRs, with TCRs annotated for multiple antigens excluded. The public reads were run again by TCRdb, first through fastp at Q25 and then through MiXCR, and only productive beta chains were kept. Rows merge per CDR3 protein into single entries with the most common DNA and genes. None of the V and J calls come from the authors' own analysis; TCRdb made them. The sample table lists about 71,000 distinct CDR3 sequences, roughly an eighth of them with a count of one. 2.7% of the sample rests with the top ten.

The chain links TRBV20-1 with TRBJ1-5; TRBD1 aligns with 7 central bases. The clonotype originates from an adult who was a healthcare worker with PCR-confirmed SARS-CoV-2 infection or an uninfected control (not recorded which). Source: whole blood, taken at baseline. The nucleotides read TGCAGTGCTCTTGACAGGGCGCTCCTTCAGCCCCAGCATTTT. This is translated as CSALDRALLQPQHF.